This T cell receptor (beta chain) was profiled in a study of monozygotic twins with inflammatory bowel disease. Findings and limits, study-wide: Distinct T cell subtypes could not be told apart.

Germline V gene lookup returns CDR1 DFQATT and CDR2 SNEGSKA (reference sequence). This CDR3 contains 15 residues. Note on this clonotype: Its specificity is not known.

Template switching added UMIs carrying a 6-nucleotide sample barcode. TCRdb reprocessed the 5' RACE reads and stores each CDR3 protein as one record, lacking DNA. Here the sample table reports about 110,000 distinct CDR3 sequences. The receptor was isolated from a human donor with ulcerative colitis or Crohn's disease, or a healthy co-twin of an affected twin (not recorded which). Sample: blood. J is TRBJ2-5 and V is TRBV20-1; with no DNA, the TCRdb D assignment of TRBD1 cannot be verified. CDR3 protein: CSARDPDSEQETQYF.